The next 19 T cell receptor beta chains were all read from a single sample in a study of shared clonotypes between healthy human individuals. Using immunoSEQ multiplex PCR, the repertoire was profiled, and TCRdb retains in-frame clones only, with some absent. Of 2 million to 2.5 million clones in the sample, under 95% were seen once. Source material: naive CD4+ T cells from PBMCs. Subset reported: CD45RA+ positively selected. These receptors all stem from a young man in good health. Some clones in this sample may be carry-over from other donors' samples.

The chain uses TRBV5-1 and TRBJ2-5; possibly TRBD2 for D (5 bases). V was clipped by 0 bases and J by 1 base, with 13 bases between them. The CDR3 covers 16 residues. The V gene's germline CDR1 is SGHRS and CDR2 YFSETQ. CDR3 sequence (DNA): TGCGCCAGCAGCTTGGGAGTTTCGGGATTCCAAGAGACCCAGTACTTC. Translation: CASSLGVSGFQETQYF.

This chain joins TRBV4-2 and TRBJ1-2; no firm D call. The germline V gene encodes CDR1 LGHNA and CDR2 YNFKEQ. V was shortened by 5 bases and J by 2 bases, with 15 bases between the two germline ends. The CDR3 runs 15 residues. DNA of the CDR3: TGTGCCAGCAGCTTGAGTTCCCCGGGGAACTATGGCTACACCTTC. Amino acids: CASSLSSPGNYGYTF.

The J gene is TRBJ2-6, the V gene TRBV18; 7 nucleotides align to TRBD1. The CDR3 has 21 amino acids. V shed 3 bases and J 1 base; nucleotides not matched to a gene: 18. CDR1 and CDR2 (germline): KGHSH, LQKENI. This CDR3 reads CASSPTAPDRTFPSGANVLTF. The CDR3 nucleotides are TGTGCCAGCTCACCCACCGCCCCGGACAGGACTTTCCCTTCTGGGGCCAACGTCCTGACTTTC.

This clone appeared a few times. The chain has TRBV28 and TRBJ2-7; 11 bases line up with TRBD1. The germline gives CDR1 MDHEN, CDR2 SYDVKM. The CDR3 runs to 12 residues. The V segment lost 6 bases and the J segment 6 bases; nucleotides outside the gene matches: 1. The CDR3 protein is CASRGQGGEQYF. CDR3 sequence (DNA): TGTGCCAGCAGGGGACAGGGGGGCGAGCAGTACTTC.

V and J are TRBV5-1 and TRBJ1-1; 10 nucleotides line up with TRBD1. V shed 4 bases, J shed 4 bases, and the junction held 16 bases outside the gene matches. The CDR3 length is 18 residues. Per germline, CDR1 SGHRS and CDR2 YFSETQ. CDR3 region: CASSDIAGQGTRRTEAFF. The CDR3 DNA reads as TGCGCCAGCAGCGACATCGCGGGACAGGGGACGAGACGCACTGAAGCTTTCTTT.

The CDR3 DNA is TGTGCCAGCAGTGAGGGGGGGGACAGACAACCCTACGAGCAGTACTTC. Its translation is CASSEGGDRQPYEQYF. This chain connects TRBV25-1 to TRBJ2-7; tentatively, D is TRBD1 or TRBD2 (7 bases each). This CDR3 has 16 amino acids. The V end was cut by 3 bases, the J end by 2 bases, with 17 bases between. Germline CDR1 is MGHDK and CDR2 is SYGVNS.

V usage is TRBV10-3 and J usage is TRBJ2-7; weak D call: TRBD1 (8 bases). V lost 2 bases to trimming and J lost 2 bases, with 13 bases between them. This CDR3 is 15 amino acids long. CDR1 and CDR2 (germline): ENHRY, SYGVKD. As DNA, the CDR3 is TGTGCCATCAGTGAGACCACAGGGGGGGCCTACGAGCAGTACTTC. Amino acid sequence: CAISETTGGAYEQYF.

In regard to this clone: This same CDR3 is encoded by further DNA sequences in the sample. This sequence joins TRBV28 and TRBJ1-2; D remains unclear. CDR3 length: 12 amino acids. CDR1 and CDR2 (germline): MDHEN, SYDVKM. Trimming shortened V by 3 bases and J by 3 bases, and 5 bases separated the two germline ends. For the CDR3, the DNA is TGTGCCAGCAGTTTGCAGGACTATGGCTACACCTTC. This translates into CASSLQDYGYTF.

A few counts support this clone. The chain links TRBV2 to TRBJ2-1, with D perhaps TRBD1 or TRBD2 (6 bases each). Trimming removed 3 bases at V and 10 bases at J, with 16 bases between. This CDR3 spans 14 amino acids. CDR1 is SNHLY and CDR2 is FYNNEI in the germline V gene. CDR3 sequence (DNA): TGTGCCAGCAGTGATTCTTCAGGGGAGGACGAGCAGTTCTTC. Its protein is CASSDSSGEDEQFF.

The chain carries TRBV11-2 and TRBJ2-1, with D maybe TRBD1 (6 bases). Per germline, CDR1 SGHAT and CDR2 FQNNGV. The V and J ends lost 5 bases and 0 bases respectively, with 14 bases between them. The CDR3 contains 16 residues. The CDR3 nucleotides read TGTGCCAGCAGCGCCGGACAGTCCAGCTCCTACAATGAGCAGTTCTTC. Amino acid sequence: CASSAGQSSSYNEQFF.

This clone was counted once. V gene TRBV7-6 combines with J gene TRBJ2-7, with D possibly matching TRBD2 (5 bases). The CDR3 loop spans 14 amino acids. Germline V gene data show CDR1 as SGHVS and CDR2 as FNYEAQ. V lost 5 bases to trimming and J lost 3 bases, with 14 bases between them. For the CDR3, the DNA is TGTGCCAGCAGCCCTCGGAGGACCGTCTACGAGCAGTACTTC. The encoded protein is CASSPRRTVYEQYF.

This chain connects TRBV11-2 to TRBJ2-3, with D unresolved. V lost 3 bases to trimming and J lost 4 bases, with 5 bases between them. In germline, CDR1 is SGHAT, CDR2 FQNNGV. The CDR3 totals 12 residues. The CDR3, as DNA: TGTGCCAGCAGCTTTCCCTCAGATACGCAGTATTTT. Residues: CASSFPSDTQYF.

The V and J genes are TRBV5-4 and TRBJ2-7; weak D call: TRBD2 (6 bases). The ends were cut back, 0 bases at V and 3 bases at J, with 10 bases in the middle. The CDR3 spans 14 residues. The germline gives CDR1 SGHNT, CDR2 YYREEE (reference sequence). The DNA of the CDR3 is TGTGCCAGCAGCTTGGCCGGGAGCTACTACGAGCAGTACTTC. This encodes CASSLAGSYYEQYF.

The V call is TRBV6-5, the J call TRBJ2-7, with a tentative D call TRBD2 (6 bases). Germline CDR1 and CDR2: MNHEY and SVGAGI. V was pared by 10 bases and J by 2 bases, with 15 bases between. The CDR3 covers 13 residues. The CDR3 spells CATKPSATYEQYF. CDR3 nucleotide sequence: TGTGCCACCAAACCTAGCGCTACCTACGAGCAGTACTTC.

The rearrangement uses TRBV30 and TRBJ1-2; D not certain. The ends were cut back, 5 bases at V and 0 bases at J, with 10 bases in the middle. Germline CDR1 reads GTSNPN; CDR2 reads SVGIG (reference sequence). The CDR3 has 13 amino acids. CDR3 bases: TGTGCCTGGGTTAAAGGTACTAACTATGGCTACACCTTC. It encodes CAWVKGTNYGYTF.

This sequence joins TRBV28 and TRBJ1-4; D not resolved. Trimming stripped 3 bases from V and 0 bases from J, with 8 bases between. The CDR3 consists of 15 residues. CDR1 is MDHEN and CDR2 is SYDVKM in the germline V gene. This CDR3 is CASSFTDATNEKLFF. CDR3 DNA: TGTGCCAGCAGTTTCACCGATGCAACTAATGAAAAACTGTTTTTT. The full variable domain, its missing parts supplied by reference TRBV28 and TRBJ1-4, is DVKVTQSSRYLVKRTGEKVFLECVQDMDHENMFWYRQDPGLGLRLIYFSYDVKMKEKGDIPEGYSVSREKKERFSLILESASTNQTSMYLCASSFTDATNEKLFFGSGTQLSVL.

V and J are TRBV4-2 and TRBJ2-2, with D possibly TRBD2 on 6 matching bases. The CDR3 spans 19 residues. Germline values: CDR1 LGHNA, CDR2 YNFKEQ. Trimming removed 4 bases at V and 6 bases at J, with 27 bases between. Here the CDR3 reads CASSPQRDFPSILPGELFF. The CDR3 nucleotides read TGTGCCAGCAGCCCCCAACGGGACTTCCCCTCAATTTTACCCGGGGAGCTGTTTTTT.

The chain joins TRBV30 to TRBJ1-5; D may be TRBD1 (5 bases). Germline V CDR1 and CDR2: GTSNPN, SVGIG (reference sequence). The CDR3 is made up of 15 amino acids. V lost 3 bases, J lost 2 bases, and 14 bases lay in between. Here the CDR3 reads CAWSLSGGGNQPQHF. CDR3 coding DNA: TGTGCCTGGAGCCTTTCGGGAGGGGGCAATCAGCCCCAGCATTTT.

This chain uses TRBV5-5 with TRBJ1-5; a weak D match, TRBD1 (6 bases). V gave up 4 bases and J gave up 8 bases, with 16 bases separating them. CDR3 length: 14 residues. Germline V gene sequence: CDR1 SGHKS, CDR2 YYEKEE (reference sequence). CDR3 amino acids: CASSDDRTLEPQHF. The CDR3, as DNA: TGTGCCAGCAGCGATGACAGGACTTTGGAGCCCCAGCATTTT.